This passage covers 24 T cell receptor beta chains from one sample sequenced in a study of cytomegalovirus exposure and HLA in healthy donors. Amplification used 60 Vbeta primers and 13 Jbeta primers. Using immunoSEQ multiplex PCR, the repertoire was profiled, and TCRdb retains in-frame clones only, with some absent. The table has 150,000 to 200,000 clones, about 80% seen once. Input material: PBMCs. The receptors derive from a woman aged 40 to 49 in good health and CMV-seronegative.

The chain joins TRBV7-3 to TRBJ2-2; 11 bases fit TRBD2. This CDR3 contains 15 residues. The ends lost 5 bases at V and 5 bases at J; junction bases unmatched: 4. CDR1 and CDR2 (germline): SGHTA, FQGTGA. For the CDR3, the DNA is TGTGCCAGCAGCCAGAGACTAGCGGGAACCGGGGAGCTGTTTTTT. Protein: CASSQRLAGTGELFF.

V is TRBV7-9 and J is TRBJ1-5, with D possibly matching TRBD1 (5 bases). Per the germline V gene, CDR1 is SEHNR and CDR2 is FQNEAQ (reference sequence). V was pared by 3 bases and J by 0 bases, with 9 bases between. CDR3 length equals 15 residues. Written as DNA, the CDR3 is TGTGCCAGCAGCTTCGGGGGAAATAGCAATCAGCCCCAGCATTTT. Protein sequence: CASSFGGNSNQPQHF.

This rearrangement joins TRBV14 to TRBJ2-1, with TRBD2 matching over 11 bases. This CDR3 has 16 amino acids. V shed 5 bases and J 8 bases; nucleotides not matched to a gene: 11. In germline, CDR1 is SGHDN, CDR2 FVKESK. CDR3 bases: TGTGCCAGCAGCGATTTTGGTAGCGGGAGGGAAGATGAGCAGTTCTTC. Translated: CASSDFGSGREDEQFF. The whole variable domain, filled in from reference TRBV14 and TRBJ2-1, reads EAGVTQFPSHSVIEKGQTVTLRCDPISGHDNLYWYRRVMGKEIKFLLHFVKESKQDESGMPNNRFLAERTGGTYSTLKVQPAELEDSGVYFCASSDFGSGREDEQFFGPGTRLTVL.

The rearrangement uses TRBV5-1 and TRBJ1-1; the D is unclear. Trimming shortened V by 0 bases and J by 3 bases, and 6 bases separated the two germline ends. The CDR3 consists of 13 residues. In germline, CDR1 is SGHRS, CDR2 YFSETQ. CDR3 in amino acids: CASSLAVHTEAFF. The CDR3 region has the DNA TGCGCCAGCAGCTTGGCGGTGCACACTGAAGCTTTCTTT. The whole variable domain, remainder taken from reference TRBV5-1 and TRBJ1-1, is KAGVTQTPRYLIKTRGQQVTLSCSPISGHRSVSWYQQTPGQGLQFLFEYFSETQRNKGNFPGRFSGRQFSNSRSEMNVSTLELGDSALYLCASSLAVHTEAFFGQGTRLTVV.

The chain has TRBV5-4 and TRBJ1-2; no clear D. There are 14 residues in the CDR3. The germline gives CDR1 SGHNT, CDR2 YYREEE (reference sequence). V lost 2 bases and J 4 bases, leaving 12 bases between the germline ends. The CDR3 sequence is CASSFIHEFYGYTF. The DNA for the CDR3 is TGTGCCAGCAGCTTCATACACGAATTCTATGGCTACACCTTC. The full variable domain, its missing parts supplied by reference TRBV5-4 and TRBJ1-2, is ETGVTQSPTHLIKTRGQQVTLRCSSQSGHNTVSWYQQALGQGPQFIFQYYREEENGRGNFPPRFSGLQFPNYSSELNVNALELDDSALYLCASSFIHEFYGYTFGSGTRLTVV.

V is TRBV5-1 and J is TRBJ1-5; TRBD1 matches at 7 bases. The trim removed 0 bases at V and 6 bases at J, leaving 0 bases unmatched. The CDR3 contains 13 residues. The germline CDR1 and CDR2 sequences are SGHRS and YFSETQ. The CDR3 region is CASSLAGGQPQHF. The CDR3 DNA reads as TGCGCCAGCAGCTTGGCAGGGGGTCAGCCCCAGCATTTT.

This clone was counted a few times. CDR3 nucleotides: TGTGCCAGCAGCTTAGCCAGGGAAGGCTCTGGCTACACCTTC. It is translated as CASSLAREGSGYTF. V is TRBV11-3 and J is TRBJ1-2, with D perhaps matching TRBD1 (5 bases). The germline V gene has CDR1 SGHNT and CDR2 YENEEA. This CDR3 contains 14 residues. The V and J ends lost 1 base and 7 bases respectively, with 13 bases between them.

The CDR3 nucleotides are TGCGCCAGCAGCTTGGGCCCGGTAGGGGTGAGCAATTACGAGCAGTACTTC. This codes for CASSLGPVGVSNYEQYF. The chain joins TRBV5-1 to TRBJ2-7; maybe TRBD1 (5 bases). Trimming pared 0 bases from V and 4 bases from J, leaving 20 bases between. Germline CDR1 and CDR2: SGHRS and YFSETQ. The CDR3 sequence is 17 residues long. The full variable domain, with the rest looked up from reference TRBV5-1 and TRBJ2-7, is KAGVTQTPRYLIKTRGQQVTLSCSPISGHRSVSWYQQTPGQGLQFLFEYFSETQRNKGNFPGRFSGRQFSNSRSEMNVSTLELGDSALYLCASSLGPVGVSNYEQYFGPGTRLTVT.

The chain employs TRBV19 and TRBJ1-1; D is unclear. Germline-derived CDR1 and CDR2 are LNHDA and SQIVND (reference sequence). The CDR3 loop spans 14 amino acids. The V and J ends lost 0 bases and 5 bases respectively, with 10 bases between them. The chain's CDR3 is CASSIDQGGTEAFF. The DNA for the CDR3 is TGTGCCAGTAGTATAGATCAAGGAGGGACTGAAGCTTTCTTT.

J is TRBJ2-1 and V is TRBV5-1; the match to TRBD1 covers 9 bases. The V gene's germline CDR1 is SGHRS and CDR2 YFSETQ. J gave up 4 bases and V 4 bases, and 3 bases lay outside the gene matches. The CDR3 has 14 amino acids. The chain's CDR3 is CASSLGTGYNEQFF. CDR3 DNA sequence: TGCGCCAGCAGCCTCGGGACAGGGTACAATGAGCAGTTCTTC.

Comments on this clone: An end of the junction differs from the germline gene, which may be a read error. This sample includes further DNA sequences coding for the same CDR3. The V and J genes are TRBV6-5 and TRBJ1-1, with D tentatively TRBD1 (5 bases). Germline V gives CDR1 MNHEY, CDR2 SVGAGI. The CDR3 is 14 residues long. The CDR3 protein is CASGPWEDNTEAFF. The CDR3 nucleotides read TGTGCCAGCGGCCCATGGGAGGACAACACCGAAGCTTTCTTT.

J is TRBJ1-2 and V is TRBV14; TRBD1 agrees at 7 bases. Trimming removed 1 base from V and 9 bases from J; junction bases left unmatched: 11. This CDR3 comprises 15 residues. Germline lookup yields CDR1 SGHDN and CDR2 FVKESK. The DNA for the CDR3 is TGTGCCAGCAGCCAAGTCGGGACAGATCTAGTCCGCTACACCTTC. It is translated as CASSQVGTDLVRYTF. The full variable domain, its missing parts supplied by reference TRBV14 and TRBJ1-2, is EAGVTQFPSHSVIEKGQTVTLRCDPISGHDNLYWYRRVMGKEIKFLLHFVKESKQDESGMPNNRFLAERTGGTYSTLKVQPAELEDSGVYFCASSQVGTDLVRYTFGSGTRLTVV.

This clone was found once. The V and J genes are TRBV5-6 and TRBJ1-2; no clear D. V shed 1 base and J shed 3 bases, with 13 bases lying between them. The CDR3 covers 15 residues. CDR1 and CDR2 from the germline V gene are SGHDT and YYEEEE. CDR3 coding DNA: TGTGCCAGCAGCTTGTGGGCCGCTTATTACTATGGCTACACCTTC. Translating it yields CASSLWAAYYYGYTF.

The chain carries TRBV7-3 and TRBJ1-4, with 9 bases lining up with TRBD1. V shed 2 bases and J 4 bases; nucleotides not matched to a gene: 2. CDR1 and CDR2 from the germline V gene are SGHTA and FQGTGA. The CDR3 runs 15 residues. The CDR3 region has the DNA TGTGCCAGCAGCTTAGGGACAGGGCTTAATGAAAAACTGTTTTTT. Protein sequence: CASSLGTGLNEKLFF.

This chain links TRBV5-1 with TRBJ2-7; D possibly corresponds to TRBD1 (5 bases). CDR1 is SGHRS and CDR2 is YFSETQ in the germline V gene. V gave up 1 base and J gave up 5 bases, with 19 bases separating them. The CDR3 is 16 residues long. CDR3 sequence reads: CASSLQDTSPGHEQYF. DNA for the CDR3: TGCGCCAGCAGCTTGCAGGACACCTCCCCGGGTCACGAGCAGTACTTC.

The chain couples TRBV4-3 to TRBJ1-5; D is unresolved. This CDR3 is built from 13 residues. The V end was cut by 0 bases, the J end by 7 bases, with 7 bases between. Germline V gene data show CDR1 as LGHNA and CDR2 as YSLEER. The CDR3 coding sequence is TGCGCCAGCAGCCAAGATACTTCCCAGCCCCAGCATTTT. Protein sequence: CASSQDTSQPQHF.

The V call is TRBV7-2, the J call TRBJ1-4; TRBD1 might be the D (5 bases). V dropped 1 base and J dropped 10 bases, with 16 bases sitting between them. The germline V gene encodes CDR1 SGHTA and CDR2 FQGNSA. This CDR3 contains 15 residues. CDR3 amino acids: CASSLDVGGEGKLFF. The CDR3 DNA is TGTGCCAGCAGCTTAGATGTCGGGGGGGAGGGAAAACTGTTTTTT.

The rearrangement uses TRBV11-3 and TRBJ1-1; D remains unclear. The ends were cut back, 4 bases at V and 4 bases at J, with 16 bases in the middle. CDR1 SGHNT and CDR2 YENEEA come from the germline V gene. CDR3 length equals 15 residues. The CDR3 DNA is TGTGCCAGCAGCTCCGAGGACTTCGGAGGCACTGAAGCTTTCTTT. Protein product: CASSSEDFGGTEAFF.

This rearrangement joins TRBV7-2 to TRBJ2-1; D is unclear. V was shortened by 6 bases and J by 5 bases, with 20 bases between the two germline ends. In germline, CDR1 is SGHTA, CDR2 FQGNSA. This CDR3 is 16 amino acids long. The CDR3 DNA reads TGTGCCAGCAGTCTCTTATGGCAGAAGATGAACAATGAGCAGTTCTTC. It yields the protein CASSLLWQKMNNEQFF.

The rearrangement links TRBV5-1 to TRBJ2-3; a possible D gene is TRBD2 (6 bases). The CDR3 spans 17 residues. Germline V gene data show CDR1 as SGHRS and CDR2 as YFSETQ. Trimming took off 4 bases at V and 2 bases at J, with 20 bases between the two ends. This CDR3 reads CASSTVGGGEATDTQYF. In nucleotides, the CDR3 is TGCGCCAGCAGCACCGTCGGGGGAGGAGAGGCCACAGATACGCAGTATTTT. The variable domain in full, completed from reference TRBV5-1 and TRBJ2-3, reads KAGVTQTPRYLIKTRGQQVTLSCSPISGHRSVSWYQQTPGQGLQFLFEYFSETQRNKGNFPGRFSGRQFSNSRSEMNVSTLELGDSALYLCASSTVGGGEATDTQYFGPGTRLTVL.

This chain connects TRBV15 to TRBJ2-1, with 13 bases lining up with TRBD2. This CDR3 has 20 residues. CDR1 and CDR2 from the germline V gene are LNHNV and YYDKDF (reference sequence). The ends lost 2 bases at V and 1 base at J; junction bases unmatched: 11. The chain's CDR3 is CATSRPPGLAGIGSYNEQFF. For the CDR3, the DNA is TGTGCCACCAGCAGACCACCGGGACTAGCGGGAATAGGGTCCTACAATGAGCAGTTCTTC. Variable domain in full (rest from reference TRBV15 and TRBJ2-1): DAMVIQNPRYQVTQFGKPVTLSCSQTLNHNVMYWYQQKSSQAPKLLFHYYDKDFNNEADTPDNFQSRRPNTSFCFLDIRSPGLGDTAMYLCATSRPPGLAGIGSYNEQFFGPGTRLTVL.

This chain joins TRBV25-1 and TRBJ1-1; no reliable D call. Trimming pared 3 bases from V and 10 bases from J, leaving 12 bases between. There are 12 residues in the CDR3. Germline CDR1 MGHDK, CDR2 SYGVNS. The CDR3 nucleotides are TGTGCCAGCAGTGACATTGTGTCCGGAGCTTTCTTT. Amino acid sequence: CASSDIVSGAFF.

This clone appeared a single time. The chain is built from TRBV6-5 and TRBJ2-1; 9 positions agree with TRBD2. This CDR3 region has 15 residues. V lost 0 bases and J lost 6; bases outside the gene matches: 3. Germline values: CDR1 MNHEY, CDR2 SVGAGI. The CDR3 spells CASSYSASGVNEQFF. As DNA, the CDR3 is TGTGCCAGCAGTTACTCGGCTAGCGGGGTCAATGAGCAGTTCTTC.

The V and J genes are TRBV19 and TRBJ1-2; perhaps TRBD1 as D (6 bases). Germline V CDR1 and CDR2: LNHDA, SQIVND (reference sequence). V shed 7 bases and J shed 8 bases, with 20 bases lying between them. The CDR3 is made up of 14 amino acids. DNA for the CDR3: TGTGCCAGTACCGAAACAGGGATCAGTACGGGCTACACCTTC. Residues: CASTETGISTGYTF.